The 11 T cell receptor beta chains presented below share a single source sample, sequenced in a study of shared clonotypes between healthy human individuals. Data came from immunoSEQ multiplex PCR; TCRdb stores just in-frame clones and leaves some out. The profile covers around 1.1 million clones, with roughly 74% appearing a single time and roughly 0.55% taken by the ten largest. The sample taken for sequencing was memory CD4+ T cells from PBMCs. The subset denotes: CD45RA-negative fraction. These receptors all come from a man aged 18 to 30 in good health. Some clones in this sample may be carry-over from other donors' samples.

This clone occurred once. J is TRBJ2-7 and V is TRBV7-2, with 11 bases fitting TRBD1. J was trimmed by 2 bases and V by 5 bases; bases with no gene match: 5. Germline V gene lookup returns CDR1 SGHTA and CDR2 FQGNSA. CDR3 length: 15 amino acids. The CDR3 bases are TGTGCCAGCAGCGACCGGACAGGGGGCCCCTACGAGCAGTACTTC. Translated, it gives CASSDRTGGPYEQYF.

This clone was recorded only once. The CDR3 is CARLVDMNTEAFF. CDR3 DNA sequence: TGCGCCAGACTAGTGGATATGAACACTGAAGCTTTCTTT. J is TRBJ1-1 and V is TRBV5-1, with D unclear. Per germline, CDR1 SGHRS and CDR2 YFSETQ. V lost 8 bases, J lost 0 bases, and 11 bases lay in between. This CDR3 is built from 13 residues.

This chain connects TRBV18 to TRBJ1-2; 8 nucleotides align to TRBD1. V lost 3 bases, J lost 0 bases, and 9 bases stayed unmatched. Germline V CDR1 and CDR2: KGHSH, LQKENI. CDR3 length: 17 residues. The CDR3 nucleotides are TGTGCCAGCTCACCGGTGTCCGGGACAGGCCCTAACTATGGCTACACCTTC. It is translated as CASSPVSGTGPNYGYTF.

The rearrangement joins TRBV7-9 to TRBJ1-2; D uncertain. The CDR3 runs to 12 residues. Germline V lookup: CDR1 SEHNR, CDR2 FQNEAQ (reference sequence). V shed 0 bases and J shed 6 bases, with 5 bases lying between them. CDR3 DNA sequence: TGTGCCAGCAGCTTAGCTGATGATGGCTACACCTTC. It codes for CASSLADDGYTF.

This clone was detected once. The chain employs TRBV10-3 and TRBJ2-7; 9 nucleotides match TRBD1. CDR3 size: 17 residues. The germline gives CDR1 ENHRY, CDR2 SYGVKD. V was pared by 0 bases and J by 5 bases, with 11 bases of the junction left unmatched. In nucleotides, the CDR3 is TGTGCCATCAGTGAGTCAGCTAAGGGACAGGGCGAACACGAGCAGTACTTC. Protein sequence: CAISESAKGQGEHEQYF.

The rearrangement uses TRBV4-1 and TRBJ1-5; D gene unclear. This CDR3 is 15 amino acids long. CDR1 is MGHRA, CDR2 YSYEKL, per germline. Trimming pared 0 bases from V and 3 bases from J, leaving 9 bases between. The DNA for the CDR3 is TGCGCCAGCAGCCAAGATACATCAAACAATCAGCCCCAGCATTTT. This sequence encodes CASSQDTSNNQPQHF.

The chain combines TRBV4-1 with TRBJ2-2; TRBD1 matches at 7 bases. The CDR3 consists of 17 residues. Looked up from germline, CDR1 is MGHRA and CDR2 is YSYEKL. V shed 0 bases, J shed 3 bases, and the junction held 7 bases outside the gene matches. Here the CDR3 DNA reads TGCGCCAGCAGCCAAGATCTTAACAGGGGCGACACCGGGGAGCTGTTTTTT. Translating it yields CASSQDLNRGDTGELFF.

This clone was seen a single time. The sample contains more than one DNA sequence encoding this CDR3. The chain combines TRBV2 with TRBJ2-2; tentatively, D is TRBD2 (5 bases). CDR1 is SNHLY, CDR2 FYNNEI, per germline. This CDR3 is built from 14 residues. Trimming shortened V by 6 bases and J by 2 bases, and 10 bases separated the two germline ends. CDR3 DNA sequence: TGTGCCAGCAGAGAGGGCGCAAACACCGGGGAGCTGTTTTTT. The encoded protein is CASREGANTGELFF.

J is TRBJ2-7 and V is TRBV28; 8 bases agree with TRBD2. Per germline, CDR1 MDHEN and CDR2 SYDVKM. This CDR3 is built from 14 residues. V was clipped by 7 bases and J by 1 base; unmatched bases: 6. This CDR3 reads CASTISGGSYEQYF. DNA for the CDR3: TGTGCCAGCACCATATCGGGGGGGTCCTACGAGCAGTACTTC.

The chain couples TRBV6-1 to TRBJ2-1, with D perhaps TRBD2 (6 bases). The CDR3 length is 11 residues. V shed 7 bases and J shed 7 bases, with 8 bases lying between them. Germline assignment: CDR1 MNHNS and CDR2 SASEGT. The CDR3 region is CASMEGNEQFF. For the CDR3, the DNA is TGTGCCAGCATGGAGGGGAATGAGCAGTTCTTC.

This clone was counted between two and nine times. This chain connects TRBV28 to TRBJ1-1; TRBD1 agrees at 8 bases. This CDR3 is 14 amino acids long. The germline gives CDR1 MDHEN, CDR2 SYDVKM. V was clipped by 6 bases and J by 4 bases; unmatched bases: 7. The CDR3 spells CASSLNRGGTEAFF. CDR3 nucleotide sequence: TGTGCCAGCAGCCTGAACAGGGGGGGCACTGAAGCTTTCTTT.